The present T cell receptor beta chain was sequenced within a study of TIL therapy for anti-PD-1-resistant metastatic lung cancer. Looking at the study overall: Patients then received nivolumab; progressors got lymphodepletion, TIL and IL-2. Patients had a median age of almost 55 years (range 38-75).

Time point: pre-treatment sample, taken before nivolumab and TIL therapy. The sample holds one count of this clone. The antigen is not known. The libraries were made with immunoSEQ v3. The data were produced by immunoSEQ multiplex PCR, yet TCRdb's version contains in-frame clones alone and is incomplete. Among 16,000 or so clones, about 68% were seen once, and the ten largest hold more than 30%. The CDR3 has 16 amino acids. CDR1 and CDR2 (germline): MDHEN, SYDVKM. Trimming took off 4 bases at V and 0 bases at J, with 10 bases between the two ends. Overall study results and limits: The cohort had more treatment-naive, never-smoker and oncogene-addicted patients than typical. TIL clonotype persistence in blood showed no apparent association with response.

This clonotype was obtained from a person aged 25 to 80 with non-small cell lung cancer. The sequences come from blood, collected at baseline. V is TRBV28 and J is TRBJ2-6; D gene uncertain. The DNA for the CDR3 is TGTGCCAGCAGTTCCTCTGGGTTCTCTGGGGCCAACGTCCTGACTTTC. Encoded protein: CASSSSGFSGANVLTF. Together with reference TRBV28 and TRBJ2-6, the CDR3 gives the full variable domain: DVKVTQSSRYLVKRTGEKVFLECVQDMDHENMFWYRQDPGLGLRLIYFSYDVKMKEKGDIPEGYSVSREKKERFSLILESASTNQTSMYLCASSSSGFSGANVLTFGAGSRLTVL.